A selection of T cell receptor beta chains follows, all from one sample in a study of blood T cells in healthy people across ages. Each CDR3 protein is one row after TCRdb ran MiXCR on the 5' RACE reads. The data show 1.5 million to 2 million distinct CDR3 sequences, with roughly 28% seen just once and more than 6% held by the top ten. Sequencing input: blood. The receptor set was obtained from a woman younger than 45 in good health. Each CDR3 is given with its conserved first and last residue. A D gene is named only where the DNA matches it firmly. Size is stated for part of the rows, as once, few or many counts, or as a class when the clone is expanded.

D	V	size	J	DNA	CDR3
TRBD2	TRBV20-1	-	TRBJ2-2	TGCAGTGCTAGATCCAGCGGGAGGGGTACCGGGGAGCTGTTTTTT	CSARSSGRGTGELFF
-	TRBV29-1	once	TRBJ1-1	TGCAGCGTTGAAGGGGGAGAGGGGCTGGGCACTGAAGCTTTCTTT	CSVEGGEGLGTEAFF
TRBD2	TRBV7-2	few	TRBJ2-5	TGTGCCAGCAGCTTGGAGAGCGGGACGTGGGAGACCCAGTACTTC	CASSLESGTWETQYF
-	TRBV6-1	-	TRBJ2-3	TGTGCCAGCAGTGAAGGGACCCCAGATACGCAGTATTTT	CASSEGTPDTQYF
-	TRBV9	few	TRBJ2-7	TGTGCCAGCAGCGTAGCCAGGGGAGAGAACTACGAGCAGTACTTC	CASSVARGENYEQYF
-	TRBV12-3/TRBV12-4	few	TRBJ1-4	TGTGCCAGCAGTCCGGCGAGGGGGGAAAAACTGTTTTTT	CASSPARGEKLFF
-	TRBV12-3/TRBV12-4	many	TRBJ2-4	TGTGCCAGCAGTTTGACGAGGGCCATAGCCAAAAACATTCAGTACTTC	CASSLTRAIAKNIQYF
-	TRBV5-6	-	TRBJ1-1	TGTGCCAGCCGATACCAGAACACTGAAGCTTTCTTT	CASRYQNTEAFF
-	TRBV9	-	TRBJ1-4	TGTGCCAGCAGCGCCGGGAGGGGGGATGAAAAACTGTTTTTT	CASSAGRGDEKLFF
-	TRBV5-6	-	TRBJ2-1	TGTGCCAGCAGCTTTGGGGTGGAGGTTGAGCAGTTCTTC	CASSFGVEVEQFF
-	TRBV28	-	TRBJ2-3	TGTGCCAGCAGACGGACTACCGGCACAGATACGCAGTATTTT	CASRRTTGTDTQYF
-	TRBV6-6	-	TRBJ2-2	TGTGCCAGCAGTTACTCGAAAGGAGGCAGAAGCACCGGGGAGCTGTTTTTT	CASSYSKGGRSTGELFF
-	TRBV29-1	-	TRBJ1-1	TGCAGCGTTGTACACAGACAGGCGAACACTGAAGCTTTCTTT	CSVVHRQANTEAFF
-	TRBV20-1	-	TRBJ1-1	TGCAGTGTTCTCCGGCAAGGTAACACTGAAGCTTTCTTT	CSVLRQGNTEAFF
-	TRBV10-1	-	TRBJ2-1	TGCGCCAGCAGTGAGGGGGGGCTCTACAATGAGCAGTTCTTC	CASSEGGLYNEQFF
-	TRBV12-3/TRBV12-4	few	TRBJ1-4	TGTGCCAGCAGTTCCATCCCGAATGTTGAAAAACTGTTTTTT	CASSSIPNVEKLFF
TRBD1	TRBV4-1	-	TRBJ1-6	TGCGCCAGCAGCCAAGATGGAGGACAGGGACGGGGGTCCCTCCACTTT	CASSQDGGQGRGSLHF
TRBD2	TRBV12-3/TRBV12-4	many	TRBJ2-2	TGTGCCAGCAGTCTAGCGGGAGTCACCGGGGAGCTGTTTTTT	CASSLAGVTGELFF
TRBD1	TRBV7-2	few	TRBJ2-5	TGTGCCAGCAGACCACAGGGGAAAGAGACCCAGTACTTC	CASRPQGKETQYF
-	TRBV9	once	TRBJ1-1	TGTGCCAGCAGCGGCCCCAGGGTTGCTGAAGCTTTCTTT	CASSGPRVAEAFF
-	TRBV5-1	-	TRBJ2-3	TGCGCCAGCAGCTTGGCACTACCTAGCACAGATACGCAGTATTTT	CASSLALPSTDTQYF
-	TRBV5-1	-	TRBJ1-1	TGCGCCAGCAGCTTGGCCGGGACATCCTACACTGAAGCTTTCTTT	CASSLAGTSYTEAFF
-	TRBV4-2	-	TRBJ2-1	TGTGCCAGCAGCCCTCTCGGGTTTGAGCAGTTCTTC	CASSPLGFEQFF
-	TRBV28	-	TRBJ2-1	TGTGCCCTAAATCGGAGGGACACGGATGAGCAGTTCTTC	CALNRRDTDEQFF
TRBD2	TRBV28	-	TRBJ2-7	TGTGCCAGCAGTCCTAGCGGGGCGCGTCGGCAGTACTTC	CASSPSGARRQYF
TRBD1	TRBV10-1	few	TRBJ2-7	TGCGCCAGCAGTGACCAGACAGGGCTGACCTACGAGCAGTACTTC	CASSDQTGLTYEQYF
-	TRBV3-1	few	TRBJ2-4	TGTGCCAGCAGCCAAGTGCAAAGGGGAGCAAACATTCAGTACTTC	CASSQVQRGANIQYF
-	TRBV12-3/TRBV12-4	many	TRBJ2-4	TGTGCCAGCAGTTCCATAATAGCCAAAAACATTCAGTACTTC	CASSSIIAKNIQYF